This T cell receptor beta chain came from a study of T cell changes during pregnancy in multiple sclerosis. TCRdb's copy holds only in-frame clones and misses some; the assay was immunoSEQ multiplex PCR. The sample contains tens of thousands of clones, approximately 92% of which appear only once. CDR1 is SNHLY and CDR2 is FYNNEI in the germline V gene. Trimming at V came to 6 bases and at J to 6 bases, leaving 7 bases not matched to a gene. The CDR3 extends over 14 amino acids. The gene calls are TRBV2 and TRBJ1-5, with 8 nucleotides matching TRBD1. This sequence originates from a female donor with multiple sclerosis, enrolled in a pregnancy study. The sample was peripheral blood, taken in the first trimester of pregnancy. CDR3 region: CASRDRVLGQPQHF. The CDR3 DNA follows: TGTGCCAGCAGGGACAGGGTACTCGGTCAGCCCCAGCATTTT. Based on the CDR3 plus reference TRBV2 and TRBJ1-5, the full variable domain is EPEVTQTPSHQVTQMGQEVILRCVPISNHLYFYWYRQILGQKVEFLVSFYNNEISEKSEIFDDQFSVERPDGSNFTLKIRSTKLEDSAMYFCASRDRVLGQPQHFGDGTRLSIL.